This T cell receptor (beta chain) derives from a study of T cell responses to AZD1222 COVID-19 vaccine. General study findings and limits: The span of vaccine-associated CD4 TCRs extended across spike, with dominance at 160-218 and 743-854.

Using immunoSEQ multiplex PCR, the repertoire was profiled, and TCRdb retains in-frame clones only, with some absent. The top ten clones hold roughly 4.3% of a sample with 150,000 to 200,000 clones, about nine tenths of them seen once. Germline CDR1 SGHRS, CDR2 YFSETQ. This CDR3 comprises 14 residues. V shed 4 bases and J shed 0 bases, with 7 bases lying between them. Concerning this clone itself: Antigen specificity is unknown.

This receptor was taken from an adult who received the MenACWY meningococcal vaccine as a control. J is TRBJ1-4 and V is TRBV5-1; unclear D gene. Sample: peripheral blood, taken 28 days after the second dose of the MenACWY control vaccine. CDR3 amino acids: CASSPLATNEKLFF. The CDR3 nucleotides read TGCGCCAGCAGCCCCCTGGCAACTAATGAAAAACTGTTTTTT.